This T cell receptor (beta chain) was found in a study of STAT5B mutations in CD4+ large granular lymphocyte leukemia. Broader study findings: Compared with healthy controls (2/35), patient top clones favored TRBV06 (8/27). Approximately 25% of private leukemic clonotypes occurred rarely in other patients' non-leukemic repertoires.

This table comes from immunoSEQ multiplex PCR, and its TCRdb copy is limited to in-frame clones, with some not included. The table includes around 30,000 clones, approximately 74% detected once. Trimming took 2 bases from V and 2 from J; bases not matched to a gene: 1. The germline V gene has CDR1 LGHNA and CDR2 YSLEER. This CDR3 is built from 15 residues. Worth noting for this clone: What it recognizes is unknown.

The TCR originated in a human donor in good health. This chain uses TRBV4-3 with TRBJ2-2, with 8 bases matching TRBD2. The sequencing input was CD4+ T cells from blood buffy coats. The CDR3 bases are TGCGCCAGCAGCCAACTAGCGGGTAACACCGGGGAGCTGTTTTTT. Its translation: CASSQLAGNTGELFF.